The sequence of this T cell receptor (beta chain) was determined in a study of PD-L1 blockade in urothelial cancer. Libraries were prepared by immunoSEQ multiplex PCR; TCRdb keeps only in-frame clonotypes and omits some of them. The sample has roughly 50,000 clones, roughly 77% seen once. There are 16 residues in the CDR3. Germline V CDR1 and CDR2: LNHDA, SQIVND (reference sequence). V lost 0 bases, J lost 6 bases, and 15 bases lay in between. The rearrangement joins TRBV19 to TRBJ1-5; D is possibly TRBD1 (5 bases). The sequence came from a man aged 65-85 years with urothelial cancer. Sequences were derived from PBMCs, sampled around atezolizumab (anti-PD-L1) treatment. DNA of the CDR3: TGTGCCAGTAGTATAGATCGGGGGGGAGGCGGTCAGCCCCAGCATTTT. Amino acid sequence: CASSIDRGGGGQPQHF. Using reference TRBV19 and TRBJ1-5 for the parts outside the CDR3, the full variable domain is DGGITQSPKYLFRKEGQNVTLSCEQNLNHDAMYWYRQDPGQGLRLIYYSQIVNDFQKGDIAEGYSVSREKKESFPLTVTSAQKNPTAFYLCASSIDRGGGGQPQHFGDGTRLSIL.